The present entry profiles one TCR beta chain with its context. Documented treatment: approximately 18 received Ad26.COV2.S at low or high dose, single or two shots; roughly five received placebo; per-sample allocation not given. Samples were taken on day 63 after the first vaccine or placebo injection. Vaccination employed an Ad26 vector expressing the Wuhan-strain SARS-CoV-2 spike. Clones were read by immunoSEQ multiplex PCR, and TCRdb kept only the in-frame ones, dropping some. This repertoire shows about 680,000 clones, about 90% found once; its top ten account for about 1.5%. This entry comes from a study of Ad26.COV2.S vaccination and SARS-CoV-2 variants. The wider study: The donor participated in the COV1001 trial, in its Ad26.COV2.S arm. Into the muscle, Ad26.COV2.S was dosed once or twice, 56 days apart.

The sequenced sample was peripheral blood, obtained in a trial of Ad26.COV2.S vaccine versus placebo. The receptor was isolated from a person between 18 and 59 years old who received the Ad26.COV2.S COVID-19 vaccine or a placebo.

DNA for the CDR3: TGTGCCAGCAGGCCGGGAGTGCTCTCCTACAATGAGCAGTTCTTC. Its translation: CASRPGVLSYNEQFF. The chain uses TRBV6-5 and TRBJ2-1; tentative D call: TRBD2 (6 bases). V was trimmed by 6 bases and J by 0 bases, leaving 12 bases between them. The CDR3 consists of 15 residues. CDR1 and CDR2 (germline): MNHEY, SVGAGI.